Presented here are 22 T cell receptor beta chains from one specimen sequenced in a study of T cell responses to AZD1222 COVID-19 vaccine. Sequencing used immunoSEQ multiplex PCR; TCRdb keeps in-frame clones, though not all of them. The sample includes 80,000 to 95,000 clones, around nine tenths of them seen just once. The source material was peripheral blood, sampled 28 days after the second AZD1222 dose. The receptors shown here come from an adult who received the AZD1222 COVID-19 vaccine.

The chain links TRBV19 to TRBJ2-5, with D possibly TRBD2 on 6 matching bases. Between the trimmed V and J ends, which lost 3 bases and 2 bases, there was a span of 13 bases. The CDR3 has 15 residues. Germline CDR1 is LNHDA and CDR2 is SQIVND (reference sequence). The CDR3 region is CASSIDSGEQETQYF. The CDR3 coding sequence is TGTGCCAGTAGTATCGACTCGGGGGAACAAGAGACCCAGTACTTC.

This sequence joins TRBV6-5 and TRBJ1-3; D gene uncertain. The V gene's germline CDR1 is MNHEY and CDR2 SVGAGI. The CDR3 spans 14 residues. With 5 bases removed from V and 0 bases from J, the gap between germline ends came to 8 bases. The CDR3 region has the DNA TGTGCCAGCAGTAGACATGGCTCTGGAAACACCATATATTTT. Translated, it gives CASSRHGSGNTIYF.

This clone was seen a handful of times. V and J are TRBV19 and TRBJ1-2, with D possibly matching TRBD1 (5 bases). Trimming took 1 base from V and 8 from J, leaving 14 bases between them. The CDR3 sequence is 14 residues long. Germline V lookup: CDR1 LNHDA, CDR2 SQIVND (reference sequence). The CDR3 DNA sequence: TGTGCCAGTAGTATAGCGTTGGGGACCCGCGGCTACACCTTC. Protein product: CASSIALGTRGYTF.

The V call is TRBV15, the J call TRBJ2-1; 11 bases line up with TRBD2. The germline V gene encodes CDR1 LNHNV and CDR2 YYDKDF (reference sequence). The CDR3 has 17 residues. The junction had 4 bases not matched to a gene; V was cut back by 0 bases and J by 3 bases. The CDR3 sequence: CATSRDRLAGLYNEQFF. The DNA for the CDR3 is TGTGCCACCAGCAGAGATCGACTAGCGGGACTCTACAATGAGCAGTTCTTC.

The CDR3 nucleotides read TGCAGTGCTAGTGAACTTTGGGGCACAGATACGCAGTATTTT. Translation gives CSASELWGTDTQYF. The rearrangement joins TRBV20-1 to TRBJ2-3, with D unresolved. Germline CDR1 DFQATT, CDR2 SNEGSKA (reference sequence). V gave up 3 bases and J gave up 1 base, with 11 bases separating them. This CDR3 has 14 residues.

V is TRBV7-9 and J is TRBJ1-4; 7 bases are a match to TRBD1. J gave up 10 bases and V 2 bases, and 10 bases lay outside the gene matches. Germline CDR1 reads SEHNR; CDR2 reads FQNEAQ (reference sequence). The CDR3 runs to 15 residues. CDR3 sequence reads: CASSLFRDRDGKLFF. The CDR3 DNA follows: TGTGCCAGCAGCTTATTCCGAGACAGGGACGGAAAACTGTTTTTT.

CDR3 nucleotide sequence: TGTGCCAGCAGTTCCATTGGAAACAGGGTGAGGGACACTGAAGCTTTCTTT. Translating gives CASSSIGNRVRDTEAFF. J is TRBJ1-1 and V is TRBV28, with a possible D match to TRBD1 (6 bases). Germline-derived CDR1 and CDR2 are MDHEN and SYDVKM. Deletions cut 4 bases from V and 3 bases from J, with 21 bases between. The CDR3 is 17 residues long.

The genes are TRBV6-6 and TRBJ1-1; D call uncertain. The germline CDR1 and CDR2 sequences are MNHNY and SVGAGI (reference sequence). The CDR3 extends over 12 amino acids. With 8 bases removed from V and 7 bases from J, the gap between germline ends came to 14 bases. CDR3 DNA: TGTGCCAGCGGACTATTGGGGAGTGAAGCTTTCTTT. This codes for CASGLLGSEAFF.

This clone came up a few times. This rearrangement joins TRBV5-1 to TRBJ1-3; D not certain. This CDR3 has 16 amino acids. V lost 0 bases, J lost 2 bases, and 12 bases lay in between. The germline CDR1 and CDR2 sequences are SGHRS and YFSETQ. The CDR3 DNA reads TGCGCCAGCAGCTTGGTTGGGAGTGTCGCTGGAAACACCATATATTTT. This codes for CASSLVGSVAGNTIYF.

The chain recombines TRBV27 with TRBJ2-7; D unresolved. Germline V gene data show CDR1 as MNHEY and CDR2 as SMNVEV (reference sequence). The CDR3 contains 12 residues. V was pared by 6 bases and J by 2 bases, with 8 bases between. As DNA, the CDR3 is TGTGCCAGCAGCCACCTGGCCTACGAGCAGTACTTC. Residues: CASSHLAYEQYF.

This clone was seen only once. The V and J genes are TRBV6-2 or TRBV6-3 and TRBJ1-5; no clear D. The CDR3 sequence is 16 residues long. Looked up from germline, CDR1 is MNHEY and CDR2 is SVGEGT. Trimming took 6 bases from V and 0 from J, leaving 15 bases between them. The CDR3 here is CASSPRGVTSNQPQHF. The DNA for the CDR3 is TGTGCCAGCAGCCCCCGTGGCGTGACTAGCAATCAGCCCCAGCATTTT.

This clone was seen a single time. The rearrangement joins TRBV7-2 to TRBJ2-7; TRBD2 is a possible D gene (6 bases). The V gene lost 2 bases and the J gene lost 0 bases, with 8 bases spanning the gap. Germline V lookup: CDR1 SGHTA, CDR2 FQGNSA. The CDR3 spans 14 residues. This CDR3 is CASSLRRDSYEQYF. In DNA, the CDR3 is TGTGCCAGCAGCTTACGGCGGGACTCCTACGAGCAGTACTTC.

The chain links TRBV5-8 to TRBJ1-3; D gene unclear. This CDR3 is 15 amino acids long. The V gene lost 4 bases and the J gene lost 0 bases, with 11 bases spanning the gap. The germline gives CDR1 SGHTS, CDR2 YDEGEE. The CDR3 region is CASSIGFSSGNTIYF. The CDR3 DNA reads TGTGCCAGCAGCATAGGGTTCTCCTCTGGAAACACCATATATTTT. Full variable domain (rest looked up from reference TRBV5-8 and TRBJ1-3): EAGVTQSPTHLIKTRGQQATLRCSPISGHTSVYWYQQALGLGLQFLLWYDEGEERNRGNFPPRFSGRQFPNYSSELNVNALELEDSALYLCASSIGFSSGNTIYFGEGSWLTVV.

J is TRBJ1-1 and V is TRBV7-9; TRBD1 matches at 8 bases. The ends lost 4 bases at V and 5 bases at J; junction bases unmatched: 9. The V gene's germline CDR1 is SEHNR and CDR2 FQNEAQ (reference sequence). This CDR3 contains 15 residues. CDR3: CASSSGTGGGTEAFF. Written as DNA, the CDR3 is TGTGCCAGCAGCTCGGGGACAGGCGGAGGGACTGAAGCTTTCTTT.

This CDR3 is CASKKPGTSGGKSYEQYF. CDR3 bases: TGTGCCAGCAAAAAACCCGGGACTAGCGGGGGGAAATCCTACGAGCAGTACTTC. The genes are TRBV2 and TRBJ2-7, with 15 bases lining up with TRBD2. After removal of 7 bases from V and 1 base from J, the junction contained 11 bases not matched to a gene. Germline V lookup: CDR1 SNHLY, CDR2 FYNNEI. This CDR3 has 18 residues.

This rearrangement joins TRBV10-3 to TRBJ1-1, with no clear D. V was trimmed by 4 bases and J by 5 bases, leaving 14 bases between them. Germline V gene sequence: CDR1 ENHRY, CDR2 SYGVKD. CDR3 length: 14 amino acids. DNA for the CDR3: TGTGCCATCAGTGGGCTAGAAGCGCGGACTGAAGCTTTCTTT. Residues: CAISGLEARTEAFF.

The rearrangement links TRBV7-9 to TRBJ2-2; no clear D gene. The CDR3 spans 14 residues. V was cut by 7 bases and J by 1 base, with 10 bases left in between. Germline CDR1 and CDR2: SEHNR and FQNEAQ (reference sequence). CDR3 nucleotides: TGTGCCAGCATCCGACCCGGGAACACCGGGGAGCTGTTTTTT. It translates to CASIRPGNTGELFF.

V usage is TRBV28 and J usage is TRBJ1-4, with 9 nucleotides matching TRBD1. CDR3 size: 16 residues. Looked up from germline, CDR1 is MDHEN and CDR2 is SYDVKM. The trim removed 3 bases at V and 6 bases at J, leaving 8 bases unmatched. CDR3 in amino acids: CASSFAWGQGDEKLFF. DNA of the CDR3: TGTGCCAGCAGTTTTGCGTGGGGACAGGGTGATGAAAAACTGTTTTTT.

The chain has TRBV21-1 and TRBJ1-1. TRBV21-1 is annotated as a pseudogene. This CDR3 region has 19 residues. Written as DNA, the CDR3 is TGTGCCAGCCCCGACTGGGCAGGAACGCCGTCGGATTCTGGCACTGAAGCTTTCTTT. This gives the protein CASPDWAGTPSDSGTEAFF.

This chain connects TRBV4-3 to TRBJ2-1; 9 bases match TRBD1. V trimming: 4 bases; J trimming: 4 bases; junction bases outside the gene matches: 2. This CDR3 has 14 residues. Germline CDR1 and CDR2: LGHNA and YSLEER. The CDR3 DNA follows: TGCGCCAGCAGCCTGGGACAGGGATACAATGAGCAGTTCTTC. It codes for CASSLGQGYNEQFF.

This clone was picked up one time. The chain's CDR3 is CASSVAENTGELFF. CDR3 DNA: TGTGCCAGCAGCGTAGCGGAGAACACCGGGGAGCTGTTTTTT. The rearrangement links TRBV9 to TRBJ2-2; no clear D. With 0 bases removed from V and 1 base from J, the gap between germline ends came to 4 bases. The CDR3 totals 14 residues. Germline V gene data show CDR1 as SGDLS and CDR2 as YYNGEE.

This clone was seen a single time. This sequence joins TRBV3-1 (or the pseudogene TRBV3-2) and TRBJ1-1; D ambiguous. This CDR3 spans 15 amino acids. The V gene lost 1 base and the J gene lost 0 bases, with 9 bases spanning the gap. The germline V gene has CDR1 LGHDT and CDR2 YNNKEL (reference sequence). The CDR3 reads CASSQAGLLNTEAFF. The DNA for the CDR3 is TGTGCCAGCAGCCAAGCTGGCCTATTGAACACTGAAGCTTTCTTT.